The sequence of this TCR beta chain was determined in a study of control samples from healthy donors and cancer patients. V gave up 6 bases and J gave up 6 bases, with 9 bases separating them. The CDR3 totals 12 residues. Germline V gives CDR1 LNHDA, CDR2 SQIVND (reference sequence). TCRdb keeps only in-frame clones here, not all; method: immunoSEQ multiplex PCR. The table records fewer than 500,000 clones, around nine tenths of them present only once. This clonotype originated in a man aged 40-50 years with head and neck cancer. The chain combines TRBV19 with TRBJ1-5, with D perhaps matching TRBD1 (5 bases). Sequencing was performed on PBMCs. CDR3 bases: TGTGCCAGTAGCGCTAGGGGTCAGCCCCAGCATTTT. Translating it yields CASSARGQPQHF.